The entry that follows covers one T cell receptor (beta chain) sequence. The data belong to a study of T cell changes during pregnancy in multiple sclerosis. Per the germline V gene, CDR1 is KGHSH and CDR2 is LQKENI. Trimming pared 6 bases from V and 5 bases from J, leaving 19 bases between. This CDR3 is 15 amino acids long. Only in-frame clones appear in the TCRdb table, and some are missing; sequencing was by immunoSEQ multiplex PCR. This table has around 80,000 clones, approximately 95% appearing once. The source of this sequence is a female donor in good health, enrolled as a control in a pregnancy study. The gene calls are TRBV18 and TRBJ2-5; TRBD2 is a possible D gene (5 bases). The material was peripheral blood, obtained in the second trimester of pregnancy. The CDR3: CASSRYREGSETQYF. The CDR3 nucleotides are TGTGCCAGCTCGAGGTACCGGGAAGGGTCGGAGACCCAGTACTTC.